This T cell receptor beta chain derives from a study of spatial heterogeneity in lung cancer. As for the study in general: Each unique TCR and UMI combination was seen more than ten times on average in raw reads. Study results and limitations: The study found ubiquitous expanded tumor TCRs in blood more at resection than follow-up.

Noted time point: sample taken at primary tumor resection. The donors comprised roughly 71 untreated early-stage non-small cell lung cancer patients. In each case, whole RNA from tumor, nontumor lung or frozen PBMC was sequenced unsorted. There are many counts of this clonotype. The antigen remains unidentified. TCRdb reanalysed the 5' RACE reads using MiXCR and keeps one entry per CDR3 protein. The sample carries some 83,000 distinct CDR3 sequences, about 8.5% recorded once. V was cut by 7 bases and J by 0 bases, with 10 bases left in between. This CDR3 is built from 13 residues. In germline, CDR1 is ENHRY, CDR2 SYGVKD.

The TCR comes from a male donor with early-stage non-small cell lung cancer. The V gene is TRBV10-3, the J gene TRBJ2-7; possibly TRBD1 for D (5 bases). The specimen was PBMCs, collected at surgery. The CDR3 nucleotides read TGTGCCATCAAGTCCGACAGCTCCTACGAGCAGTACTTC. Its translation: CAIKSDSSYEQYF.